This TCR beta chain stems from a study of shared clonotypes between healthy human individuals. This table comes from immunoSEQ multiplex PCR, and its TCRdb copy is limited to in-frame clones, with some not included. Of over 700,000 clones in the sample, just under 75% were seen once. In the CD4+ fraction, cells were divided into CD45RA+ naive and CD45RA-negative memory subsets. CDR1 SGHDT and CDR2 YYEEEE come from the germline V gene. The CDR3 has 14 amino acids. V dropped 4 bases and J dropped 2 bases, with 11 bases sitting between them. The sequence was collected from a woman in her twenties or thirties in good health. Sequencing was performed on memory CD4+ T cells sorted from blood. Subset reported: CD45RA-negative fraction. The V gene is TRBV5-6, the J gene TRBJ2-3, with D tentatively TRBD2 (6 bases). This chain's CDR3 is CASSPGVYTDTQYF. The CDR3 DNA reads as TGTGCCAGCAGCCCGGGGGTGTACACAGATACGCAGTATTTT.